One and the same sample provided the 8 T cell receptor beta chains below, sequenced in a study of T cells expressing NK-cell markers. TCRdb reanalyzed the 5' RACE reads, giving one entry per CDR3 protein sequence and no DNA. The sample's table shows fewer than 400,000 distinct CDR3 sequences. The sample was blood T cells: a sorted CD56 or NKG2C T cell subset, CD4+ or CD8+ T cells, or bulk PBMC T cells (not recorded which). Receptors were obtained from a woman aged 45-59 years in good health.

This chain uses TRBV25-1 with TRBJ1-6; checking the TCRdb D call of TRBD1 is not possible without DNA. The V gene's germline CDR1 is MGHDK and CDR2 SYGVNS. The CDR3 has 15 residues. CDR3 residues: CASSESGGPNSPLHF. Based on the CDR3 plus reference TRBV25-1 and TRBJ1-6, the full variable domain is EADIYQTPRYLVIGTGKKITLECSQTMGHDKMYWYQQDPGMELHLIHYSYGVNSTEKGDLSSESTVSRIRTEHFPLTLESARPSHTSQYLCASSESGGPNSPLHFGNGTRLTVT.

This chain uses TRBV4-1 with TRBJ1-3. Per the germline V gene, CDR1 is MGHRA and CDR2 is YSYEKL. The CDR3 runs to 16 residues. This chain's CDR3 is CASSQGVWDSGNTIYF.

CDR3 sequence: CASVKQGLNEQFF. The V and J genes are TRBV28 and TRBJ2-1; lacking DNA, the TRBD1 call made by TCRdb goes unchecked. Germline V gene data show CDR1 as MDHEN and CDR2 as SYDVKM. This CDR3 region has 13 residues.

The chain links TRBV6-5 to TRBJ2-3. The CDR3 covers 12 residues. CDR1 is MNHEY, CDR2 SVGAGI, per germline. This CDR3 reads CAISSGGDTQYF.

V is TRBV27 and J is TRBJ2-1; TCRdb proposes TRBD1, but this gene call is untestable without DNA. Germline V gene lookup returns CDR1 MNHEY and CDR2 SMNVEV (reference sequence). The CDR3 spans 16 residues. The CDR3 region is CASSSPGGRTYNEQFF.

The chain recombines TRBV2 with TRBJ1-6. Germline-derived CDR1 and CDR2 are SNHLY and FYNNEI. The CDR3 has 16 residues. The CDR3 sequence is CASSVVRSSYNSPLHF.

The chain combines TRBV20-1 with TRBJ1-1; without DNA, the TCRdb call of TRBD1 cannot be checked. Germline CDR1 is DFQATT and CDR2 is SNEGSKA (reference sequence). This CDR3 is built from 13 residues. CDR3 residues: CSASPRQNTEAFF.

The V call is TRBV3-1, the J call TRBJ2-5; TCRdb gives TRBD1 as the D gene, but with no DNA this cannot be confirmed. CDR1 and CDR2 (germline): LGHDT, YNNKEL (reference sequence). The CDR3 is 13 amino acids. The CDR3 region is CASSQVRGGTQYF.